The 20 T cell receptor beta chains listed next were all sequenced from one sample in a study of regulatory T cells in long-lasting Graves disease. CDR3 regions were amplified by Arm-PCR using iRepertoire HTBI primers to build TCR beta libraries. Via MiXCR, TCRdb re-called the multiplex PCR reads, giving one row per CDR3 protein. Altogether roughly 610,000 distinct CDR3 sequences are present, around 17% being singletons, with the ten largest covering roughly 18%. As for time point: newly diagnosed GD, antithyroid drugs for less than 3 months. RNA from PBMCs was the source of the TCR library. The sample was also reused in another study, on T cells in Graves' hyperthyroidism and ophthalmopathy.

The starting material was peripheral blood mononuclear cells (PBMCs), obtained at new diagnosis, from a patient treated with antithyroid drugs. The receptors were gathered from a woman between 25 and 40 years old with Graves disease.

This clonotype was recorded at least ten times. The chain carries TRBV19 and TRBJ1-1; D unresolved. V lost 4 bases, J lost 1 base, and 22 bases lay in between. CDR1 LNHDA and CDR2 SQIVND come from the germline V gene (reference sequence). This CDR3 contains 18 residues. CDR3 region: CASSTPGWMVQPNTEAFF. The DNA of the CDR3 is TGTGCCAGTAGTACACCGGGGTGGATGGTTCAACCGAACACTGAAGCTTTCTTT.

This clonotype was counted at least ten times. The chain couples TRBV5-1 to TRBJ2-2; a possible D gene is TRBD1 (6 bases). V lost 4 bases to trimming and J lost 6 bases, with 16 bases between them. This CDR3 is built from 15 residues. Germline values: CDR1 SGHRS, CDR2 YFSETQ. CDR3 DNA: TGCGCCAGCAGCCCAGGGGCGTCGGCCGCCGGGGAGCTGTTTTTT. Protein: CASSPGASAAGELFF.

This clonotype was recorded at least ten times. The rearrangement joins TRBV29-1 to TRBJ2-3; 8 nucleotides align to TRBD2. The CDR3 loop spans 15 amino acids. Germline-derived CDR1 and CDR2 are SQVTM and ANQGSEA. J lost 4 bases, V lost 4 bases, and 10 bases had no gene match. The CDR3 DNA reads TGCAGCGTTGGGCAAGGCCAAGCGGGGGCAGATACGCAGTATTTT. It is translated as CSVGQGQAGADTQYF.

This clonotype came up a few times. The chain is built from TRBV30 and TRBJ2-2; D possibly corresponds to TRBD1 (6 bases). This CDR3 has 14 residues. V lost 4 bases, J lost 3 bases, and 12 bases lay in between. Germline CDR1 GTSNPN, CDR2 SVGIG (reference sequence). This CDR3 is CAWTSGDHTGELFF. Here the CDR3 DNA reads TGTGCCTGGACCTCAGGGGATCACACCGGGGAGCTGTTTTTT.

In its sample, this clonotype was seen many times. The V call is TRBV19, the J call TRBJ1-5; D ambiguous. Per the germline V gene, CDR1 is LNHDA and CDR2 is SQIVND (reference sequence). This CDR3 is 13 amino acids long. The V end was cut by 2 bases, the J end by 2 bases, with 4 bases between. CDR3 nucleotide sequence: TGTGCCAGTAGTATATCGGGCAATCAGCCCCAGCATTTT. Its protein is CASSISGNQPQHF. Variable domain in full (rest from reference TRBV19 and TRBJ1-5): DGGITQSPKYLFRKEGQNVTLSCEQNLNHDAMYWYRQDPGQGLRLIYYSQIVNDFQKGDIAEGYSVSREKKESFPLTVTSAQKNPTAFYLCASSISGNQPQHFGDGTRLSIL.

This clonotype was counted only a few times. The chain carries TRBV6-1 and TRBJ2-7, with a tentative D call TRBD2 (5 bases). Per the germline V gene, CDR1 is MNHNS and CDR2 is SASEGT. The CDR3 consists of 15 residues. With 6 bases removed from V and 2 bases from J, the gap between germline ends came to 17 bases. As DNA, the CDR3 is TGTGCCAGCAGACTCACGGACGGGGTTACCTACGAGCAGTACTTC. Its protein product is CASRLTDGVTYEQYF.

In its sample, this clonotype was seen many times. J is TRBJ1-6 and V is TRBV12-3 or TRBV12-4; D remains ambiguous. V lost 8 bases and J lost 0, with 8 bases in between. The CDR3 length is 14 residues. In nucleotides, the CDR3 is TGTGCCAGCTTGCGGAGCTCCTATAATTCACCCCTCCACTTT. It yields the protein CASLRSSYNSPLHF.

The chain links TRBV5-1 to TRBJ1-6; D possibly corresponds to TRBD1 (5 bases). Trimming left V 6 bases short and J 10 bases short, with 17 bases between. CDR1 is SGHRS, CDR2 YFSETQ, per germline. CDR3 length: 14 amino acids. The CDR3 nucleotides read TGCGCCAGCAAACTGACAGAAAGGAAATCACCCCTCCACTTT. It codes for CASKLTERKSPLHF.

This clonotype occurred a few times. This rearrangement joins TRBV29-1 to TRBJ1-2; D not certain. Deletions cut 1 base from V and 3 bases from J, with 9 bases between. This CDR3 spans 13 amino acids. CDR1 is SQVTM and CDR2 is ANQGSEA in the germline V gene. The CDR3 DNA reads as TGCAGCGTTGAAGGCAGCCTTCACTATGGCTACACCTTC. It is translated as CSVEGSLHYGYTF.

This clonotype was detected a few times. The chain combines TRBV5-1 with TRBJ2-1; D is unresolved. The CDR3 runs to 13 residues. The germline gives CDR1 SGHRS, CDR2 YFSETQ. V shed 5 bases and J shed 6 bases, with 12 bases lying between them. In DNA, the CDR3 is TGCGCCAGCAGGTCGGAGACGGGCAATGAGCAGTTCTTC. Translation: CASRSETGNEQFF.

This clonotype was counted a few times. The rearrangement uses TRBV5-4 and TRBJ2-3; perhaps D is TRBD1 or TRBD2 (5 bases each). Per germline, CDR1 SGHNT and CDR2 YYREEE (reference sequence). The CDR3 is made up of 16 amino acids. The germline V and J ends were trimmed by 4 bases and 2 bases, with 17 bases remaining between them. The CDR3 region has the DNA TGTGCCAGCAGCCGACGGGACCGGGATTTCACAGATACGCAGTATTTT. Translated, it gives CASSRRDRDFTDTQYF.

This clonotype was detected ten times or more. This CDR3 is CASSGQVFEAFF. In DNA, the CDR3 is TGTGCCAGCAGTGGGCAGGTTTTCGAAGCTTTCTTT. The chain uses TRBV28 and TRBJ1-1; D is unclear. The V and J ends lost 5 bases and 8 bases respectively, with 12 bases between them. Germline V gene lookup returns CDR1 MDHEN and CDR2 SYDVKM. The CDR3 is made up of 12 amino acids.

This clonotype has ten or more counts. DNA for the CDR3: TGTGCCAGCAGTCCTGGGACTAGCGGGCGCACAGATACGCAGTATTTT. Protein sequence: CASSPGTSGRTDTQYF. The chain is built from TRBV28 and TRBJ2-3, with 12 bases lining up with TRBD2. This CDR3 has 16 amino acids. The J segment lost 1 base and the V segment lost 5 bases, leaving 4 bases of the junction unmatched. The V gene's germline CDR1 is MDHEN and CDR2 SYDVKM.

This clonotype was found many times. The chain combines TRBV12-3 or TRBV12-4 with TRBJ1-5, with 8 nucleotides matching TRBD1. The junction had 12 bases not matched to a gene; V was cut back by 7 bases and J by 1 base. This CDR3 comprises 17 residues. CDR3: CASTTGRGLFSNQPQHF. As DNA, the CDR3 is TGTGCCAGCACTACGGGCAGGGGGCTTTTCAGCAATCAGCCCCAGCATTTT.

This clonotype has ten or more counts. Here the CDR3 reads CASSPFGQLNYGYTF. As DNA, the CDR3 is TGTGCCAGCAGTCCCTTTGGGCAGCTTAACTATGGCTACACCTTC. V gene TRBV6-1 combines with J gene TRBJ1-2; D unresolved. The CDR3 extends over 15 amino acids. V was cut by 5 bases and J by 1 base, with 14 bases left in between. Germline CDR1 MNHNS, CDR2 SASEGT.

CDR3 sequence: CASSYSTGPQFF. The CDR3 DNA reads TGTGCCAGCAGTTACTCGACAGGGCCTCAGTTCTTC. The rearrangement joins TRBV6-5 to TRBJ2-1; 7 nucleotides agree with TRBD1. Germline V gene lookup returns CDR1 MNHEY and CDR2 SVGAGI. CDR3 size: 12 residues. The V and J ends lost 0 bases and 13 bases, in that order; junction bases with no gene match: 3.

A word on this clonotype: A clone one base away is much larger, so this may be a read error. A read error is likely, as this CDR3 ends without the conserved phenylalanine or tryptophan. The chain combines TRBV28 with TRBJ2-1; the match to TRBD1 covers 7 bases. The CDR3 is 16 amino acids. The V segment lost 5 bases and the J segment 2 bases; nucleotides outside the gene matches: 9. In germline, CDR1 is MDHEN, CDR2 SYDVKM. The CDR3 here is CASSPRRTGPYNEQFL. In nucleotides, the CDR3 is TGTGCCAGCAGTCCTAGGAGGACAGGCCCCTACAATGAGCAGTTCCTC.

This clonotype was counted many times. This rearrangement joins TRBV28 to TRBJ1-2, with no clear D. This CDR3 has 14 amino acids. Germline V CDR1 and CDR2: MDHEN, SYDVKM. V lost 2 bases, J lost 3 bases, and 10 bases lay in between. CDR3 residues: CASSLTDPYYGYTF. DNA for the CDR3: TGTGCCAGCAGTTTAACAGATCCCTACTATGGCTACACCTTC.

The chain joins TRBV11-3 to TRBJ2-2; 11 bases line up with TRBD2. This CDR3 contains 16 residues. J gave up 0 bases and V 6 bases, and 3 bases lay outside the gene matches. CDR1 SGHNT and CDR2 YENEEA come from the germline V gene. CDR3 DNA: TGTGCCAGCAGGGCTAGCGGGAGGCCGAACACCGGGGAGCTGTTTTTT. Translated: CASRASGRPNTGELFF.

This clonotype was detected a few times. The CDR3 loop reads CASSFTHNEQFF. The DNA of the CDR3 is TGTGCCAGCAGTTTTACCCACAATGAGCAGTTCTTC. The chain carries TRBV6-5 and TRBJ2-1; no reliable D call. Germline V gene data show CDR1 as MNHEY and CDR2 as SVGAGI. This CDR3 contains 12 residues. Trimming stripped 4 bases from V and 5 bases from J, with 6 bases between.